This T cell receptor beta chain was identified during a study of tumor-infiltrating lymphocytes in primary liver carcinoma. Study-wide results and limits: Reduced overlap was seen in tumor-adjacent and tumor-blood pairs versus tumor region pairs. Compared with blood, tumor repertoires held significantly more in their top 250 clones.

They got blood RNA out of unsorted whole blood and also pulled out germline DNA. Presurgery, approximately 3.9 milliliters of peripheral blood were collected. Production of TCR beta cDNA used around 500 ng total RNA together with a constant-region primer. Sequencing libraries for TCR beta derived from three nested multiplex PCR rounds that used slightly modified ARM-PCR. TRBV1-TRBV30 forward primers paired with a C-beta reverse primer drove the first two PCR rounds, about 10 cycles each. TCRdb passed the multiplex PCR reads through MiXCR, listing each CDR3 protein once. Among 250,000 to 400,000 distinct CDR3 sequences listed, roughly two thirds were seen once. Germline assignment: CDR1 SGHRS and CDR2 YFSETQ. There are 17 residues in the CDR3. Concerning this clonotype itself: Its antigen is not identified. The junction differs from germline at one of its ends, possibly a read error.

J is TRBJ2-3 and V is TRBV5-1, with 13 bases lining up with TRBD2. The sequenced material came from peripheral blood. The TCR originated in a man aged 35-49 years with primary liver carcinoma and hepatitis B virus infection. The chain's CDR3 is CVSSLRTSGRGSDTQYF. The CDR3 DNA sequence: TGCGTCAGCAGCTTGAGGACTAGCGGGAGAGGATCAGATACGCAGTATTTT. Filled out from reference TRBV5-1 and TRBJ2-3, the complete variable domain reads KAGVTQTPRYLIKTRGQQVTLSCSPISGHRSVSWYQQTPGQGLQFLFEYFSETQRNKGNFPGRFSGRQFSNSRSEMNVSTLELGDSALYLCVSSLRTSGRGSDTQYFGPGTRLTVL.